This TCR beta chain derives from a study of OX40 agonist ivuxolimab in advanced cancers. Study overall: The study treated patients with ivuxolimab, an agonistic anti-OX40 (CD134) antibody. Hepatocellular carcinoma, melanoma, renal cell or head and neck cancer occurred in dose-escalation patients.

The table came from immunoSEQ multiplex PCR; TCRdb's copy has only in-frame clones and leaves some out. The sample carries some 91,000 clones, more than 75% recorded once. Germline CDR1 reads SGHVS; CDR2 reads FQNEAQ. The CDR3 has 16 residues. Trimming took 3 bases from V and 3 from J; bases not matched to a gene: 8. The source was CD4+ or CD8+ T cells sorted from blood, collected in a trial of the OX40 agonist ivuxolimab. This sequence joins TRBV7-8 and TRBJ1-3; 7 bases line up with TRBD1. The receptor was derived from an adult with an advanced solid tumor such as melanoma, head and neck, liver or kidney cancer. CDR3 amino acids: CASSLGTVQRGNTIYF. CDR3 bases: TGTGCCAGCAGCTTGGGGACAGTACAACGTGGAAACACCATATATTTT.